This T cell receptor (beta chain) came from a study of T cells after yellow fever vaccination. General study points: Though weaker, the secondary response peaked faster, on day 5 versus 15.

Per germline, CDR1 DFQATT and CDR2 SNEGSKA (reference sequence). The V end lost 2 bases, the J end lost 2 bases, and 9 bases lay between the germline ends. The CDR3 loop spans 13 amino acids. Points on this clonotype: Antigen: not known.

TCRdb redid the calling of the 5' RACE reads with MiXCR, one entry per CDR3 protein. This sample has hundreds of thousands of distinct CDR3 sequences; approximately 13% occur once, and the top ten carry around 15%. The sample consisted of PBMCs, taken on the day of the yellow fever booster vaccination. The origin of this receptor is a man aged 25-45 years who received the YFV17D yellow fever vaccine. The gene calls are TRBV20-1 and TRBJ2-5; D possibly corresponds to TRBD1 (6 bases). The chain's CDR3 is CSARTGIQETQYF. The CDR3, as DNA: TGCAGTGCTAGAACAGGGATACAAGAGACCCAGTACTTC.